The sequence of this T cell receptor beta chain was determined in a study of T cells after yellow fever vaccination. Findings and limits, study-wide: Contamination by abundant bulk-population clonotypes could be present in FACS-sorted repertoires. The booster response re-showed most primary clones: 96% CD4, around 90% CD8. Researchers noted that a small share of clonotypes showed up in both CD4 and CD8 compartments.

This CDR3 is built from 13 residues. V lost 5 bases and J lost 2, with 12 bases in between. Germline V gene sequence: CDR1 DFQATT, CDR2 SNEGSKA (reference sequence). This clonotype occurred a few times. No antigen is known for it. Production of TCR cDNA was by 5'RACE template switching, which also added a universal primer site and UMIs. TCRdb independently ran MiXCR on the 5' RACE reads; one entry per CDR3 protein. This table has about 260,000 distinct CDR3 sequences, about 5.2% appearing once. The sequence was collected from a man younger than 35 who received the YFV17D yellow fever vaccine. This chain connects TRBV20-1 to TRBJ1-1; no clear D. Here the sequenced sample was CD4+ T cells sorted from PBMCs, taken on the day of the yellow fever booster vaccination. The CDR3 protein is CSAPLVGNTEAFF. DNA of the CDR3: TGCAGTGCTCCCCTCGTTGGTAACACTGAAGCTTTCTTT.